In its sample, the clone carrying this TCR beta chain was seen many times. Its antigen remains unknown. The time point denotes: newly diagnosed GD, antithyroid drugs for less than 3 months. RNA from PBMCs was the source of the TCR library. This sample is drawn from a study of regulatory T cells in long-lasting Graves disease. Study results and limitations: Thyroid tissue went unexamined; only peripheral blood was analyzed.

V was cut by 6 bases and J by 2 bases, with 12 bases left in between. The germline gives CDR1 SGHRS, CDR2 YFSETQ. This CDR3 comprises 14 residues. According to the study, TCR beta libraries were built with iRepertoire HTBI primers and CDR3-region Arm-PCR. A single record per CDR3 protein comes from TCRdb applying MiXCR to the multiplex PCR reads. This sample has fewer than 650,000 distinct CDR3 sequences, with around 15% found just once. These data also formed part of another study, on T cells in Graves' hyperthyroidism and ophthalmopathy. As that study records: Absent ophthalmopathy progression within 18 months defined stable Graves' hyperthyroidism. Criteria for exclusion of patients were uncontrolled infection, other autoimmune disease, pregnancy or lactation. Primed by the HTBI set, a first-round RT-PCR was run on the TCR CDR3.

The sequence was obtained from a man aged 18 to 35 with Graves disease. The sequenced sample was peripheral blood mononuclear cells (PBMCs), obtained at new diagnosis, from a patient treated with antithyroid drugs. The chain combines TRBV5-1 with TRBJ2-1; no definite D call. The CDR3 loop is CASTYLGTYNEQFF. CDR3 bases: TGCGCCAGCACTTACCTAGGGACCTACAATGAGCAGTTCTTC. Based on the CDR3 plus reference TRBV5-1 and TRBJ2-1, the full variable domain is KAGVTQTPRYLIKTRGQQVTLSCSPISGHRSVSWYQQTPGQGLQFLFEYFSETQRNKGNFPGRFSGRQFSNSRSEMNVSTLELGDSALYLCASTYLGTYNEQFFGPGTRLTVL.